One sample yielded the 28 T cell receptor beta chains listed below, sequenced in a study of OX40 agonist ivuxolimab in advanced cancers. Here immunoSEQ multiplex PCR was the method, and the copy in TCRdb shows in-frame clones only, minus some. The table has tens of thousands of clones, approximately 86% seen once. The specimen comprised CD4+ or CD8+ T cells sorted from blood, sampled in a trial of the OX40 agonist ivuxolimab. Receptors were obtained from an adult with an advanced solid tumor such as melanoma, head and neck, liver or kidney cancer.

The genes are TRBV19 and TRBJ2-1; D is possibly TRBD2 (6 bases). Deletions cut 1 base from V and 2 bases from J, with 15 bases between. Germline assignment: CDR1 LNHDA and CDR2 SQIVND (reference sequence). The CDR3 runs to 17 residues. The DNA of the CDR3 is TGTGCCAGTAGTATAGGGGCGGACTGGACTACCTACAATGAGCAGTTCTTC. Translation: CASSIGADWTTYNEQFF. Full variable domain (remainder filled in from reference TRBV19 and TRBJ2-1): DGGITQSPKYLFRKEGQNVTLSCEQNLNHDAMYWYRQDPGQGLRLIYYSQIVNDFQKGDIAEGYSVSREKKESFPLTVTSAQKNPTAFYLCASSIGADWTTYNEQFFGPGTRLTVL.

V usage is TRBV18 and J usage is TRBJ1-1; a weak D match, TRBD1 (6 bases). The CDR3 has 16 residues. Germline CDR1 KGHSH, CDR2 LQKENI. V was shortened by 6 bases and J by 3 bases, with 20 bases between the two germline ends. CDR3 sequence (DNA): TGTGCCAGCTCGCCCGGACAGCTCGTAGGGCACACTGAAGCTTTCTTT. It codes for CASSPGQLVGHTEAFF.

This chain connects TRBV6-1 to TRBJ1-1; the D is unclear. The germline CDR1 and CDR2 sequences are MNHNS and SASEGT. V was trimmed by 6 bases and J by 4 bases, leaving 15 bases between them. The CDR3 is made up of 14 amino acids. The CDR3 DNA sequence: TGTGCCAGCAGAGGACGGACTCCGGTCACTGAAGCTTTCTTT. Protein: CASRGRTPVTEAFF.

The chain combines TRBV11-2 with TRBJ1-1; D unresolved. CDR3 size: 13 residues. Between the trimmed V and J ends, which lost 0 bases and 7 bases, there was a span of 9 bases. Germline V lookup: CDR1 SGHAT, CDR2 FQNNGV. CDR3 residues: CASSLDLGDEAFF. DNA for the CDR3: TGTGCCAGCAGCTTAGATCTTGGAGATGAAGCTTTCTTT.

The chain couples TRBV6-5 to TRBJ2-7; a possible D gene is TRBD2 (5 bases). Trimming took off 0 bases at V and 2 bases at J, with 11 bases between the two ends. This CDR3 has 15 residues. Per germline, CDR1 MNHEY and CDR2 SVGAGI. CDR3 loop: CASSYSRSGTYEQYF. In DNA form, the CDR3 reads TGTGCCAGCAGTTACTCTCGGTCCGGGACCTACGAGCAGTACTTC.

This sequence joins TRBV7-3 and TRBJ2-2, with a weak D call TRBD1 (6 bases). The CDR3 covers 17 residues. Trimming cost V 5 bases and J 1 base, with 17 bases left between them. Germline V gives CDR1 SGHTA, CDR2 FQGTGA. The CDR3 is CASSRIPATGNTGELFF. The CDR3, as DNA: TGTGCCAGCAGCCGAATTCCCGCGACAGGGAACACCGGGGAGCTGTTTTTT.

The CDR3 DNA follows: TGCGCCAGCAGGGTGATCCCGGGGCCCGGGGAGCTGTTTTTT. It translates to CASRVIPGPGELFF. The chain links TRBV5-1 to TRBJ2-2; either TRBD1 or TRBD2 may fit D (5 bases each). CDR1 SGHRS and CDR2 YFSETQ come from the germline V gene. The V end was cut by 5 bases, the J end by 6 bases, with 14 bases between. The CDR3 totals 14 residues.

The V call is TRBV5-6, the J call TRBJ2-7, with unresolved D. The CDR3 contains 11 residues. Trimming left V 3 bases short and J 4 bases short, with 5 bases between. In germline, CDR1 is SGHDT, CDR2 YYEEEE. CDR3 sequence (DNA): TGTGCCAGCAGCTCGAGTTACGAGCAGTACTTC. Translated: CASSSSYEQYF.

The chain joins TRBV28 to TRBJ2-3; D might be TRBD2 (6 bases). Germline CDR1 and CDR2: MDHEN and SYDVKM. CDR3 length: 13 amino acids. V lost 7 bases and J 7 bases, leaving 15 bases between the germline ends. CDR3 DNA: TGTGCCAGCATTGAGCGGGCCGTGAATACGCAGTATTTT. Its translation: CASIERAVNTQYF. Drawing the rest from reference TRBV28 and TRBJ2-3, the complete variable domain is DVKVTQSSRYLVKRTGEKVFLECVQDMDHENMFWYRQDPGLGLRLIYFSYDVKMKEKGDIPEGYSVSREKKERFSLILESASTNQTSMYLCASIERAVNTQYFGPGTRLTVL.

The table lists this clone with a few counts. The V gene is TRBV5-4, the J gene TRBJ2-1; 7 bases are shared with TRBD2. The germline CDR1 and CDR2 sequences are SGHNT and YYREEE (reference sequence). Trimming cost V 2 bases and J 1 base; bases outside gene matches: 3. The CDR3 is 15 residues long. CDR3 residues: CASSLGSGSYNEQFF. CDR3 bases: TGTGCCAGCAGCTTAGGTAGCGGGTCCTACAATGAGCAGTTCTTC. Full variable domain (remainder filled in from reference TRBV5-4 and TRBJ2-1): ETGVTQSPTHLIKTRGQQVTLRCSSQSGHNTVSWYQQALGQGPQFIFQYYREEENGRGNFPPRFSGLQFPNYSSELNVNALELDDSALYLCASSLGSGSYNEQFFGPGTRLTVL.

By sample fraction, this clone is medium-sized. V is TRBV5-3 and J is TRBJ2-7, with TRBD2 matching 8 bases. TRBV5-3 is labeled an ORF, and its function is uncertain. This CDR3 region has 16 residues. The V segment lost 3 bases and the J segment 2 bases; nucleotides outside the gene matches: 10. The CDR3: CARSSGSGMGAYEQYF. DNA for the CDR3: TGTGCCAGAAGCTCGGGTAGCGGGATGGGAGCCTACGAGCAGTACTTC.

The CDR3 loop reads CASSPGAGALYEQYF. The CDR3 DNA is TGTGCCAGCTCACCAGGGGCGGGAGCGCTCTACGAGCAGTACTTC. The chain is built from TRBV18 and TRBJ2-7; 7 nucleotides align to TRBD2. The CDR3 has 15 amino acids. Per germline, CDR1 KGHSH and CDR2 LQKENI. V gave up 2 bases and J gave up 3 bases; unmatched junction bases: 7. The full variable domain, completed using reference TRBV18 and TRBJ2-7, is NAGVMQNPRHLVRRRGQEARLRCSPMKGHSHVYWYRQLPEEGLKFMVYLQKENIIDESGMPKERFSAEFPKEGPSILRIQQVVRGDSAAYFCASSPGAGALYEQYFGPGTRLTVT.

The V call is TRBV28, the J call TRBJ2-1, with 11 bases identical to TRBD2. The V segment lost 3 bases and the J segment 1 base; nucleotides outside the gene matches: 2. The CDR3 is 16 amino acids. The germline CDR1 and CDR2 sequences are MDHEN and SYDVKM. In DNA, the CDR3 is TGTGCCAGCAGTTTTCTAGCGGGAGGTTCCTACAATGAGCAGTTCTTC. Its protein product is CASSFLAGGSYNEQFF. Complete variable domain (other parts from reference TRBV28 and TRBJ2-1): DVKVTQSSRYLVKRTGEKVFLECVQDMDHENMFWYRQDPGLGLRLIYFSYDVKMKEKGDIPEGYSVSREKKERFSLILESASTNQTSMYLCASSFLAGGSYNEQFFGPGTRLTVL.

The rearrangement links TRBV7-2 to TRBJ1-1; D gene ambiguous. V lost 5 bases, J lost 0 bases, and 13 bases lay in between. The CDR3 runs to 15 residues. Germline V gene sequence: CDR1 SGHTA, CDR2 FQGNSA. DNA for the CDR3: TGTGCCAGCAGCCCGCCCCCCGTCATGAACACTGAAGCTTTCTTT. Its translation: CASSPPPVMNTEAFF.

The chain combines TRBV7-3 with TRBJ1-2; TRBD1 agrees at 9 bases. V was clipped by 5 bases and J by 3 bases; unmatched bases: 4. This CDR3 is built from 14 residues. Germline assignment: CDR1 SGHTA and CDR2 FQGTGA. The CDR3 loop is CASSVQGADYGYTF. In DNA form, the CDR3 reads TGTGCCAGCAGCGTACAGGGGGCGGACTATGGCTACACCTTC.

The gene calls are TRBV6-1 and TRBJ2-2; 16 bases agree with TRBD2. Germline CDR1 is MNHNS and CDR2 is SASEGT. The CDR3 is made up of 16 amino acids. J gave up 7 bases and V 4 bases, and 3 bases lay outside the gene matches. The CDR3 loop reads CASSGGTSGGDGELFF. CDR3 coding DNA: TGTGCCAGCAGTGGTGGGACTAGCGGGGGGGACGGGGAGCTGTTTTTT.

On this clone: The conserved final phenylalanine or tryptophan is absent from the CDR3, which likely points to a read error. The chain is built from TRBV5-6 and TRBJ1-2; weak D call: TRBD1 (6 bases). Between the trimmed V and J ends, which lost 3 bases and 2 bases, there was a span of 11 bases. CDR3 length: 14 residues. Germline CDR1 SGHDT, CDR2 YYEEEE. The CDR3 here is CASSSDSANYGYTS. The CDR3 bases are TGTGCCAGCAGCTCGGACAGCGCGAACTATGGCTACACCTCC.

The CDR3 loop reads CASSEGLDTQYF. The CDR3 DNA follows: TGTGCCAGCAGTGAAGGTCTGGATACGCAGTATTTT. The chain employs TRBV2 and TRBJ2-3, with unresolved D. This CDR3 is 12 amino acids long. V was clipped by 1 base and J by 6 bases, with 5 bases between them. The germline CDR1 and CDR2 sequences are SNHLY and FYNNEI.

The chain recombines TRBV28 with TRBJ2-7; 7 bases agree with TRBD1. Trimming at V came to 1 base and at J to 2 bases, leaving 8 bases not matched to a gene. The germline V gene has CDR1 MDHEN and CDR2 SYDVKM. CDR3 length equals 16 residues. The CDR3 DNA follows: TGTGCCAGCAGTTTATCTCCGGGACAGACTCCCTACGAGCAGTACTTC. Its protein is CASSLSPGQTPYEQYF.

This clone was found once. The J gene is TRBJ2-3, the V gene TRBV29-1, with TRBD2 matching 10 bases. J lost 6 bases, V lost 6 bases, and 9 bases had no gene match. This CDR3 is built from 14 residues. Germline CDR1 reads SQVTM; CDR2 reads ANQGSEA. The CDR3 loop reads CSVGSTSGSDTQYF. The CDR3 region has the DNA TGCAGCGTCGGTTCGACTAGCGGGTCGGATACGCAGTATTTT.

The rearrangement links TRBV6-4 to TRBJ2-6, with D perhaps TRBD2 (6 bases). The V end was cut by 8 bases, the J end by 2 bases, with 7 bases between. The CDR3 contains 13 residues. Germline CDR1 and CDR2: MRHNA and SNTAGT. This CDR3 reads CASGEAGANVLTF. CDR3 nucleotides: TGTGCCAGCGGGGAGGCTGGGGCCAACGTCCTGACTTTC.

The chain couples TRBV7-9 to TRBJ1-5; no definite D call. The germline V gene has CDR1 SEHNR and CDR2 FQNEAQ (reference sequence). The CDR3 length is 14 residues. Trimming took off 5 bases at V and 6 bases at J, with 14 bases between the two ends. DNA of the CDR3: TGTGCCAGCAGCACCAGTACGGGTGGTCAGCCCCAGCATTTT. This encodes CASSTSTGGQPQHF.

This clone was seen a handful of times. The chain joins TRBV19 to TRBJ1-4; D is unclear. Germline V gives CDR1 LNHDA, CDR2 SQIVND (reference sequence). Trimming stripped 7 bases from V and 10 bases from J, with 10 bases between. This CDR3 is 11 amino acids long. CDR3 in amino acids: CASTFGRKLFF. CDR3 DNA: TGTGCCAGTACTTTTGGTCGAAAACTGTTTTTT.

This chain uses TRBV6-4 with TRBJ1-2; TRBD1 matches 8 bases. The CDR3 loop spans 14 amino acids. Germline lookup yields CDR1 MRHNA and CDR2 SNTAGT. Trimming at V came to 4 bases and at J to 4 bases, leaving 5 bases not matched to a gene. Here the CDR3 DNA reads TGTGCCAGCAGTGGTGACAGGGGCTCCTATGGCTACACCTTC. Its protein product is CASSGDRGSYGYTF.

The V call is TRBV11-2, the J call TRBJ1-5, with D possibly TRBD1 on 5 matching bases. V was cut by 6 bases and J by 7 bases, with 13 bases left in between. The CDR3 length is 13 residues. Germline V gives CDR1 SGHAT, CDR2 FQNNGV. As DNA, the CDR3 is TGTGCCAGCAGTTCGGGACCGGAGCAGCCCCAGCATTTT. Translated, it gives CASSSGPEQPQHF.

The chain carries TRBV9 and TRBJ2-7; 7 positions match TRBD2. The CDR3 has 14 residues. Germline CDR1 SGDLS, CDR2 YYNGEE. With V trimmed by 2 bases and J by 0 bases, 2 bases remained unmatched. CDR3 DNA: TGTGCCAGCAGCGTGGGGGGGAGCTCCTACGAGCAGTACTTC. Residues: CASSVGGSSYEQYF.

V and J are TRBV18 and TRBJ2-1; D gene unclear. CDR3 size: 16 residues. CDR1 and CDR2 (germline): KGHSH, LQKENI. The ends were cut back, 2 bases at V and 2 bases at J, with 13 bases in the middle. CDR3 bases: TGTGCCAGCTCACCAGAGTTACGGAGACCCTACAATGAGCAGTTCTTC. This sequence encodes CASSPELRRPYNEQFF.

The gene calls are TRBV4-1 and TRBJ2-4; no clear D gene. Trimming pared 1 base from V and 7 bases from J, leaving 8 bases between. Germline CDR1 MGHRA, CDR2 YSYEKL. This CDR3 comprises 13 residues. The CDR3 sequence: CASSQGVVNIQYF. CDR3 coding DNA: TGCGCCAGCAGCCAAGGGGTCGTGAACATTCAGTACTTC.